Shown below are 25 T cell receptor beta chains from a single sample sequenced in a study of blood T cell repertoires in COVID-19. Libraries were prepared by immunoSEQ multiplex PCR; TCRdb keeps only in-frame clonotypes and omits some of them. The sample holds approximately 88,000 clones; 87% are singletons and the top ten take around 14%. Sample: peripheral blood. All receptors come from a male donor with acute or convalescent COVID-19.

This clone showed up just a few times. The genes are TRBV5-1 and TRBJ1-3; D possibly corresponds to TRBD1 (5 bases). V lost 2 bases and J lost 2, with 17 bases in between. The germline gives CDR1 SGHRS, CDR2 YFSETQ. The length of the CDR3 is 17 residues. Written as DNA, the CDR3 is TGCGCCAGCAGCTTAGTTCCCCGGACAATCACTGGAAACACCATATATTTT. Translating it yields CASSLVPRTITGNTIYF.

DNA of the CDR3: TGTGCCAGCAGCTTGATGCAGAACTATGGCTACACCTTC. This sequence encodes CASSLMQNYGYTF. The rearrangement links TRBV5-6 to TRBJ1-2, with D unclear. CDR1 and CDR2 from the germline V gene are SGHDT and YYEEEE. The CDR3 sequence is 13 residues long. V lost 1 base, J lost 2 bases, and 6 bases lay in between.

The chain is built from TRBV3-1 (or the pseudogene TRBV3-2) and TRBJ1-6; D perhaps matches TRBD1 (5 bases). V lost 4 bases, J lost 6 bases, and 16 bases lay in between. CDR1 and CDR2 from the germline V gene are LGHDT and YNNKEL (reference sequence). This CDR3 has 16 residues. The CDR3 reads CASSPSGGWGNSPLHF. In DNA, the CDR3 is TGTGCCAGCAGCCCCTCGGGGGGTTGGGGTAATTCACCCCTCCACTTT.

The chain combines TRBV5-1 with TRBJ2-3, with 8 bases aligning to TRBD1. V lost 0 bases to trimming and J lost 4 bases; unmatched junction nucleotides: 4. CDR1 is SGHRS, CDR2 YFSETQ, per germline. The CDR3 is 15 residues long. The DNA for the CDR3 is TGCGCCAGCAGCTTGGTGCCAGGGGGCGCAGATACGCAGTATTTT. It yields the protein CASSLVPGGADTQYF.

The chain links TRBV19 to TRBJ2-1, with no clear D. The CDR3 spans 15 residues. The V end lost 1 base, the J end lost 6 bases, and 13 bases lay between the germline ends. The germline gives CDR1 LNHDA, CDR2 SQIVND (reference sequence). DNA for the CDR3: TGTGCCAGTAGTATAGTAGTGTCTCGCGGCAATGAGCAGTTCTTC. It codes for CASSIVVSRGNEQFF.

The chain employs TRBV5-8 and TRBJ2-5; no reliable D call. Trimming took 0 bases from V and 2 from J, leaving 8 bases between them. CDR3 length: 14 residues. CDR1 SGHTS and CDR2 YDEGEE come from the germline V gene. CDR3 coding DNA: TGTGCCAGCAGCTTGGACATACTACAAGAGACCCAGTACTTC. Protein: CASSLDILQETQYF.

The chain carries TRBV18 and TRBJ2-2; TRBD1 matches at 7 bases. With V trimmed by 3 bases and J by 5 bases, 0 bases remained unmatched. In germline, CDR1 is KGHSH, CDR2 LQKENI. This CDR3 spans 13 amino acids. CDR3 in DNA: TGTGCCAGCTCACCGGACAGGACCGGGGAGCTGTTTTTT. This sequence encodes CASSPDRTGELFF.

The genes are TRBV9 and TRBJ2-3, with D maybe TRBD2 (5 bases). The CDR3 is 16 amino acids. The V end was cut by 1 base, the J end by 0 bases, with 12 bases between. The germline V gene encodes CDR1 SGDLS and CDR2 YYNGEE. CDR3 DNA sequence: TGTGCCAGCAGCGTAAACCCCCGGGGTAGCACAGATACGCAGTATTTT. Amino acids: CASSVNPRGSTDTQYF.

This clone came up a few times. This rearrangement joins TRBV15 to TRBJ1-2; D may be TRBD1 (6 bases). V lost 1 base and J 4 bases, leaving 13 bases between the germline ends. The CDR3 is made up of 15 amino acids. In germline, CDR1 is LNHNV, CDR2 YYDKDF (reference sequence). In DNA, the CDR3 is TGTGCCACCAGCAGAGTAGCGGGGGCCGTCTATGGCTACACCTTC. Translation gives CATSRVAGAVYGYTF.

The rearrangement uses TRBV5-4 and TRBJ1-1, with D hard to call. Trimming took off 2 bases at V and 4 bases at J, with 9 bases between the two ends. Per the germline V gene, CDR1 is SGHNT and CDR2 is YYREEE (reference sequence). The CDR3 is 13 residues long. The DNA of the CDR3 is TGTGCCAGCAGCTTTTTCGAGGGCACTGAAGCTTTCTTT. Its translation is CASSFFEGTEAFF.

The V call is TRBV19, the J call TRBJ1-2; D is unresolved. From germline, CDR1 is LNHDA and CDR2 SQIVND (reference sequence). The CDR3 loop spans 14 amino acids. Trimming pared 3 bases from V and 2 bases from J, leaving 10 bases between. CDR3 in amino acids: CASSIRAGNYGYTF. As DNA, the CDR3 is TGTGCCAGTAGTATCCGCGCGGGAAACTATGGCTACACCTTC.

This clone was detected a few times. The V and J genes are TRBV14 and TRBJ1-6; unclear D gene. Germline CDR1 is SGHDN and CDR2 is FVKESK. Trimming left V 0 bases short and J 10 bases short, with 16 bases between. This CDR3 contains 16 residues. CDR3 DNA sequence: TGTGCCAGCAGCCAAGATGGAGTCGAACTTCGCTCACCCCTCCACTTT. Its protein product is CASSQDGVELRSPLHF.

The V gene is TRBV10-3, the J gene TRBJ1-2, with TRBD1 matching 9 bases. After removal of 3 bases from V and 8 bases from J, the junction contained 7 bases not matched to a gene. This CDR3 has 14 amino acids. The V gene's germline CDR1 is ENHRY and CDR2 SYGVKD. This CDR3 reads CAISEGTGNRGYTF. The CDR3 region has the DNA TGTGCCATCAGTGAAGGGACAGGGAATAGGGGCTACACCTTC.

The gene calls are TRBV4-2 and TRBJ2-5, with 8 bases lining up with TRBD1. The CDR3 runs 15 residues. V shed 0 bases and J 2 bases; nucleotides not matched to a gene: 2. Looked up from germline, CDR1 is LGHNA and CDR2 is YNFKEQ. In nucleotides, the CDR3 is TGTGCCAGCAGCCAAGATGGGACAGGACAAGAGACCCAGTACTTC. Translated, it gives CASSQDGTGQETQYF.

V and J are TRBV19 and TRBJ1-2; 7 bases line up with TRBD1. CDR3 length: 15 residues. CDR1 and CDR2 (germline): LNHDA, SQIVND (reference sequence). The J segment lost 4 bases and the V segment lost 7 bases, leaving 12 bases of the junction unmatched. In DNA, the CDR3 is TGTGCCAGTACCCCTATGGATTGGGACAGCTATGGCTACACCTTC. It codes for CASTPMDWDSYGYTF.

CDR3 bases: TGTGCCAGCAGTCTACCGGGGGTCAATGAGCAGTTCTTC. Amino acids: CASSLPGVNEQFF. J is TRBJ2-1 and V is TRBV25-1, with D possibly matching TRBD2 (6 bases). Looked up from germline, CDR1 is MGHDK and CDR2 is SYGVNS. The CDR3 spans 13 residues. Deletions cut 5 bases from V and 6 bases from J, with 11 bases between.

The V gene is TRBV27, the J gene TRBJ1-1, with TRBD1 identical over 8 bases. CDR3 length equals 18 residues. The trim removed 5 bases at V and 2 bases at J, leaving 16 bases unmatched. CDR1 is MNHEY and CDR2 is SMNVEV in the germline V gene (reference sequence). The CDR3 DNA follows: TGTGCCAGCAGTCCCCTGACAGGGGTCGTCACCCTCAACACTGAAGCTTTCTTT. It codes for CASSPLTGVVTLNTEAFF.

The chain joins TRBV6-5 to TRBJ2-5; 9 bases fit TRBD1. The CDR3 runs to 14 residues. In germline, CDR1 is MNHEY, CDR2 SVGAGI. Trimming at V came to 5 bases and at J to 2 bases, leaving 3 bases not matched to a gene. Written as DNA, the CDR3 is TGTGCCAGCAGTCCGACAGGGGGTCAAGAGACCCAGTACTTC. Its protein is CASSPTGGQETQYF.

The gene calls are TRBV18 and TRBJ2-1; D not resolved. V lost 3 bases and J lost 8, with 8 bases in between. Germline V gene sequence: CDR1 KGHSH, CDR2 LQKENI. This CDR3 spans 12 amino acids. CDR3 in DNA: TGTGCCAGCTCACCGAACGGAGATGAGCAGTTCTTC. Translated: CASSPNGDEQFF.

This clone was picked up a small number of times. The chain recombines TRBV9 with TRBJ2-2; D possibly corresponds to TRBD1 (5 bases). Trimming took 0 bases from V and 6 from J, leaving 9 bases between them. The CDR3 contains 14 residues. Germline V gene lookup returns CDR1 SGDLS and CDR2 YYNGEE. In DNA form, the CDR3 reads TGTGCCAGCAGCGTAGAAGGGGTTCCCGGGGAGCTGTTTTTT. Protein product: CASSVEGVPGELFF.

The chain links TRBV19 to TRBJ1-5; the D is unclear. The CDR3 is made up of 13 amino acids. V gave up 5 bases and J gave up 9 bases, with 14 bases separating them. The V gene's germline CDR1 is LNHDA and CDR2 SQIVND (reference sequence). The CDR3 sequence is CASSPQAAGPQHF. CDR3 DNA: TGTGCCAGTAGTCCCCAGGCCGCCGGGCCCCAGCATTTT.

The J gene is TRBJ2-7, the V gene TRBV5-1, with 9 bases fitting TRBD2. The J segment lost 2 bases and the V segment lost 0 bases, leaving 9 bases of the junction unmatched. The germline gives CDR1 SGHRS, CDR2 YFSETQ. This CDR3 comprises 17 residues. As DNA, the CDR3 is TGCGCCAGCAGCTTGGTGGGCGGGGGGGCTCCCCCCTACGAGCAGTACTTC. As protein: CASSLVGGGAPPYEQYF. The variable domain in full, with the rest retrieved from reference TRBV5-1 and TRBJ2-7, is KAGVTQTPRYLIKTRGQQVTLSCSPISGHRSVSWYQQTPGQGLQFLFEYFSETQRNKGNFPGRFSGRQFSNSRSEMNVSTLELGDSALYLCASSLVGGGAPPYEQYFGPGTRLTVT.

V and J are TRBV14 and TRBJ2-7; TRBD1 matches 9 bases. CDR3 length equals 14 residues. The ends lost 4 bases at V and 4 bases at J; junction bases unmatched: 5. Per the germline V gene, CDR1 is SGHDN and CDR2 is FVKESK. The CDR3 nucleotides are TGTGCCAGCAGCCGACAGGGGGGTTTGTACGAGCAGTACTTC. Amino acids: CASSRQGGLYEQYF. Filled out from reference TRBV14 and TRBJ2-7, the complete variable domain reads EAGVTQFPSHSVIEKGQTVTLRCDPISGHDNLYWYRRVMGKEIKFLLHFVKESKQDESGMPNNRFLAERTGGTYSTLKVQPAELEDSGVYFCASSRQGGLYEQYFGPGTRLTVT.

V gene TRBV3-1 (or the pseudogene TRBV3-2) combines with J gene TRBJ2-4; D gene unclear. CDR3 size: 15 residues. Between the trimmed V and J ends, which lost 1 base and 0 bases, there was a span of 7 bases. The V gene's germline CDR1 is LGHDT and CDR2 YNNKEL (reference sequence). The CDR3, as DNA: TGTGCCAGCAGCCAAGCCCCGTTAGCCAAAAACATTCAGTACTTC. Translating it yields CASSQAPLAKNIQYF.

The V call is TRBV2, the J call TRBJ1-5; 12 nucleotides agree with TRBD1. The CDR3 covers 14 residues. V shed 7 bases and J 7 bases; nucleotides not matched to a gene: 5. Germline V gives CDR1 SNHLY, CDR2 FYNNEI. CDR3 protein: CASTGQGAGQPQHF. The CDR3 coding sequence is TGTGCCAGCACGGGACAGGGGGCTGGACAGCCCCAGCATTTT.